This T cell receptor (beta chain) was sequenced in a study of blood T cell repertoires in COVID-19. For the study at large: Acute-phase and convalescent COVID-19 samples originated in the United States, Italy and Spain. In each case, the material was cDNA or gDNA derived from T cells, B-cell-depleted T cells, or PBMCs.

J gave up 16 bases and V 4 bases, and 13 bases lay outside the gene matches. Germline CDR1 reads SGHRS; CDR2 reads YFSETQ. The CDR3 runs to 13 residues. Followed longitudinally, the Seattle patients had been enrolled during active infection. Repertoires were generated with immunoSEQ multiplex PCR, while TCRdb's copy carries only in-frame clones and drops some. The sample yields more than 300,000 clones, around 87% seen once. Sequencing was carried out using peripheral blood. This TCR came from a woman in her twenties or thirties with COVID-19, enrolled during active disease. V usage is TRBV5-1 and J usage is TRBJ2-4; 8 nucleotides match TRBD1. For the CDR3, the DNA is TGCGCCAGCAGCCCACAGGGGGGCCTCCCGGTCTACTTC. Translating gives CASSPQGGLPVYF.